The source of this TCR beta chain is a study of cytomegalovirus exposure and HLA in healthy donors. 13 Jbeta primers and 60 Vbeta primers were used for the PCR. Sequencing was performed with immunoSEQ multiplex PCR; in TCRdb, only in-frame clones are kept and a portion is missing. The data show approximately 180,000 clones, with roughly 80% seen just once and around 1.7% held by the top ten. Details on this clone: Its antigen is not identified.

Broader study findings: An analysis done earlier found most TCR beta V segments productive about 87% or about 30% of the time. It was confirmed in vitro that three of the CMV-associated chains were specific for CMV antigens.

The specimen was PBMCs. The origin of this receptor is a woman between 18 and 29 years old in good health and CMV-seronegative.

The CDR3 DNA follows: TGTGCCAGCAGCAGGACGGGCGGGACGCGCCTCTCCTACAATGAGCAGTTCTTC. Encoded protein: CASSRTGGTRLSYNEQFF. The genes are TRBV9 and TRBJ2-1; D might be TRBD2 (6 bases). V lost 4 bases and J lost 0, with 20 bases in between. The CDR3 is 18 amino acids. The germline V gene has CDR1 SGDLS and CDR2 YYNGEE. The variable domain in full, with the rest retrieved from reference TRBV9 and TRBJ2-1, is DSGVTQTPKHLITATGQRVTLRCSPRSGDLSVYWYQQSLDQGLQFLIQYYNGEERAKGNILERFSAQQFPDLHSELNLSSLELGDSALYFCASSRTGGTRLSYNEQFFGPGTRLTVL.